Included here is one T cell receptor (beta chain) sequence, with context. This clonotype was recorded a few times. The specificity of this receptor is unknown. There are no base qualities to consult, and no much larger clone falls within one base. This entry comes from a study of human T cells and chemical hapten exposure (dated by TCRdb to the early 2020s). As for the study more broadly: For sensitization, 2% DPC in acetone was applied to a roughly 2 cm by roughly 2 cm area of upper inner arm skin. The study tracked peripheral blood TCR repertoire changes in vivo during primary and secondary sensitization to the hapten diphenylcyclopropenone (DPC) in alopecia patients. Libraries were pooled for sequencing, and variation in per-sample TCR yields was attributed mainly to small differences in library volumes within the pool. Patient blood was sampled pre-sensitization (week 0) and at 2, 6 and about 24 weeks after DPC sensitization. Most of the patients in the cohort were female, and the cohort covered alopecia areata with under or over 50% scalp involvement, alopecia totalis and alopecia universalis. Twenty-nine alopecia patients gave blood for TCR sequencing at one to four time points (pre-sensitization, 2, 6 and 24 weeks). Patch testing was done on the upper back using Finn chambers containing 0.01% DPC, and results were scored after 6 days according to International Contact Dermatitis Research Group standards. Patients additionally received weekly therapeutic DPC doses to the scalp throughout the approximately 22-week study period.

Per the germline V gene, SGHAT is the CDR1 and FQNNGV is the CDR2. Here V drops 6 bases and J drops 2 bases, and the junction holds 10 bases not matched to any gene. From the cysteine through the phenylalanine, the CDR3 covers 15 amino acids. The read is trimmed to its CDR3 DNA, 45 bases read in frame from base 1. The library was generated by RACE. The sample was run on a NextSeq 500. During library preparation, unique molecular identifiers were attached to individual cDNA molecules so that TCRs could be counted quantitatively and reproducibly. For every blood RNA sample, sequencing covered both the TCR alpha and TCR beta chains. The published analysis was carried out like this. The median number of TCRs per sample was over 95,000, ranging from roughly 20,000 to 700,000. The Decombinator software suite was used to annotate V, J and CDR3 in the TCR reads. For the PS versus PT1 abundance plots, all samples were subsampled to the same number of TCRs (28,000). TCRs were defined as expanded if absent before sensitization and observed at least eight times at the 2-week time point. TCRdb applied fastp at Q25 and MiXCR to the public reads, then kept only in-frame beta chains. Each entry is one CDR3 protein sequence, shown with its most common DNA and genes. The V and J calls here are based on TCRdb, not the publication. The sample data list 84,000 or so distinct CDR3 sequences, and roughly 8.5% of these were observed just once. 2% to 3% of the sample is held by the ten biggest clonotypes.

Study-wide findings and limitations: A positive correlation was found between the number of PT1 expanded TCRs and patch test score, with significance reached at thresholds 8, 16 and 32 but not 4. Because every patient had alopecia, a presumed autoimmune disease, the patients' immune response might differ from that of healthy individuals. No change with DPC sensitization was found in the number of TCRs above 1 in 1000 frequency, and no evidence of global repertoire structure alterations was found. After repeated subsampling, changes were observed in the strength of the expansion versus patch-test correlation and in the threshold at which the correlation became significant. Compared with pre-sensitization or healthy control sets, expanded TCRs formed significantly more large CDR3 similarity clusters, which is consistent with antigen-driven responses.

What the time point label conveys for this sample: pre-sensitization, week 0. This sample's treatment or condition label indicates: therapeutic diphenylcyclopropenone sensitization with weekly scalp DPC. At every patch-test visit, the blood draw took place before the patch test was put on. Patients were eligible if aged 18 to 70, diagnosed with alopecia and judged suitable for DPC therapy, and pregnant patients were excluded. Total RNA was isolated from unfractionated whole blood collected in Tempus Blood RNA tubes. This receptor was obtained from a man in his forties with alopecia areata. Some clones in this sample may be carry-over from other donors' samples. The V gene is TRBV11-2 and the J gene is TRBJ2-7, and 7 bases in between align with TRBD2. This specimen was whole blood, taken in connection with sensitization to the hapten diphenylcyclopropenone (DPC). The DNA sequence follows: TGTGCCAGCAGTCCCCCGGGGGGTGGAGCCTACGAGCAGTACTTC. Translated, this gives CASSPPGGGAYEQYF.